One and the same sample provided the 21 T cell receptor beta chains below, sequenced in a study of blood T cells in healthy people across ages. It was with a sample-barcoded 5' primer and a J-beta primer mix that a second PCR of about 6 to 11 cycles was run. TCRdb re-analysed the 5' RACE reads in MiXCR, keeping a single row per CDR3 protein. This table holds 1.5 million to 2 million distinct CDR3 sequences, 28% found once. The material sequenced was blood. Receptor source: a woman in her thirties in good health.

The rearrangement links TRBV7-9 to TRBJ2-7; the D gene is possibly TRBD1 (6 bases). From germline, CDR1 is SEHNR and CDR2 FQNEAQ (reference sequence). V lost 4 bases to trimming and J lost 2 bases, with 12 bases between them. The CDR3 extends over 14 amino acids. DNA for the CDR3: TGTGCCAGCAGCTGGACAGAGAGGACCTACGAGCAGTACTTC. Translating it yields CASSWTERTYEQYF.

V is TRBV20-1 and J is TRBJ2-1, with 7 nucleotides matching TRBD2. Germline CDR1 DFQATT, CDR2 SNEGSKA (reference sequence). The CDR3 contains 13 residues. Trimming cost V 6 bases and J 4 bases; bases outside gene matches: 6. CDR3 in amino acids: CSASTSRYNEQFF. The CDR3 DNA follows: TGCAGTGCCTCGACTAGCAGATACAATGAGCAGTTCTTC.

The chain uses TRBV7-6 and TRBJ1-1, with a tentative D call TRBD1 (6 bases). Trimming took off 3 bases at V and 9 bases at J, with 14 bases between the two ends. The CDR3 has 13 amino acids. From germline, CDR1 is SGHVS and CDR2 FNYEAQ. CDR3 bases: TGTGCCAGCAGCTTCGAGGGTACAGGGAAAGCTTTCTTT. Protein product: CASSFEGTGKAFF.

This clonotype was seen more than once but under ten times. This chain joins TRBV30 and TRBJ2-3; D is possibly TRBD1 or TRBD2 (5 bases each). The CDR3 has 14 amino acids. Between the trimmed V and J ends, which lost 1 base and 6 bases, there was a span of 14 bases. CDR1 and CDR2 (germline): GTSNPN, SVGIG (reference sequence). CDR3 region: CAWSGPSGTDTQYF. Written as DNA, the CDR3 is TGTGCCTGGAGTGGGCCATCGGGGACGGATACGCAGTATTTT.

On this clonotype: Given a much more abundant clone one base away, this may be a read error. The chain uses TRBV28 and TRBJ2-1; D unresolved. V was shortened by 7 bases and J by 9 bases, with 13 bases between the two germline ends. CDR3 length equals 12 residues. Germline V lookup: CDR1 MDHEN, CDR2 SYDVKM. Here the CDR3 DNA reads TGTGCCAGCAAGATAAATCTTGTTGAGCAGTTCTTC. This encodes CASKINLVEQFF.

This clonotype was seen just once. The chain has TRBV20-1 and TRBJ1-4; D not certain. V lost 5 bases to trimming and J lost 6 bases, with 4 bases between them. Germline lookup yields CDR1 DFQATT and CDR2 SNEGSKA (reference sequence). The CDR3 has 10 residues. The CDR3 sequence is CSAWDEKLFF. CDR3 coding DNA: TGCAGTGCTTGGGATGAAAAACTGTTTTTT.

This clonotype was seen a handful of times. The V and J genes are TRBV28 and TRBJ2-5; 11 bases match TRBD2. Germline V gene data show CDR1 as MDHEN and CDR2 as SYDVKM. V dropped 2 bases and J dropped 5; count of bases not matched to a gene: 10. CDR3 length equals 17 residues. The DNA for the CDR3 is TGTGCCAGCAGTTTACGGCTAGCGGGGGGCCGGGAGGAGACCCAGTACTTC. It codes for CASSLRLAGGREETQYF.

This clonotype was seen at least ten times. The rearrangement joins TRBV29-1 to TRBJ1-4, with D maybe TRBD1 (5 bases). CDR1 is SQVTM, CDR2 ANQGSEA, per germline. V was clipped by 6 bases and J by 5 bases, with 13 bases between them. The length of the CDR3 is 13 residues. CDR3 sequence (DNA): TGCAGCGTGGTTGACGACAGAAATGAAAAACTGTTTTTT. As protein: CSVVDDRNEKLFF.

This clonotype was seen a few times. The chain recombines TRBV27 with TRBJ1-2, with D possibly TRBD1 on 5 matching bases. Germline-derived CDR1 and CDR2 are MNHEY and SMNVEV (reference sequence). This CDR3 has 15 residues. V was pared by 5 bases and J by 2 bases, with 15 bases between. This chain's CDR3 is CASSPSGGLNYGYTF. The DNA for the CDR3 is TGTGCCAGCAGTCCAAGTGGGGGTTTAAACTATGGCTACACCTTC.

The V gene is TRBV7-9, the J gene TRBJ2-3; 12 nucleotides line up with TRBD2. V dropped 5 bases and J dropped 0; count of bases not matched to a gene: 9. CDR1 SEHNR and CDR2 FQNEAQ come from the germline V gene (reference sequence). The length of the CDR3 is 18 residues. The chain's CDR3 is CASSPGLAGVTSTDTQYF. The CDR3 DNA follows: TGTGCCAGCAGCCCGGGACTAGCGGGCGTAACTAGCACAGATACGCAGTATTTT.

This chain joins TRBV28 and TRBJ1-5; D not resolved. The CDR3 is made up of 15 amino acids. Germline V gene sequence: CDR1 MDHEN, CDR2 SYDVKM. V lost 4 bases and J lost 1, with 11 bases in between. This chain's CDR3 is CASSSDGGSNQPQHF. CDR3 sequence (DNA): TGTGCCAGCAGTTCGGACGGTGGGAGCAATCAGCCCCAGCATTTT.

The sample holds many counts of this clonotype. The chain recombines TRBV4-1 with TRBJ2-5; the match to TRBD2 covers 10 bases. The CDR3 sequence is 18 residues long. The trim removed 0 bases at V and 2 bases at J, leaving 9 bases unmatched. Germline CDR1 and CDR2: MGHRA and YSYEKL. The CDR3 sequence is CASSQDEGSGRFQETQYF. DNA of the CDR3: TGCGCCAGCAGCCAAGATGAGGGTAGCGGGAGGTTTCAAGAGACCCAGTACTTC.

This clonotype appeared many times. This rearrangement joins TRBV5-1 to TRBJ2-3, with D perhaps matching TRBD2 (6 bases). The germline V and J ends were trimmed by 3 bases and 3 bases, with 17 bases remaining between them. This CDR3 is built from 16 residues. The germline CDR1 and CDR2 sequences are SGHRS and YFSETQ. The CDR3 loop reads CASSSAFGGGTDTQYF. DNA for the CDR3: TGCGCCAGCAGCTCGGCCTTCGGTGGAGGGACAGATACGCAGTATTTT.

In the case of this clonotype: One base away lies a much larger clone, so this may be a sequencing read error. The V and J genes are TRBV4-3 and TRBJ2-6; 10 bases agree with TRBD2. Germline V gene data show CDR1 as LGHNA and CDR2 as YSLEER. The CDR3 consists of 19 residues. In DNA form, the CDR3 reads TGCGCCAGCAGCCAAGATCCTAGCGGGAGAGCGGCCGGGGCCAACGCCCTGACTTTC. Its translation is CASSQDPSGRAAGANALTF.

As concerns this clonotype: Germline and junction disagree at one end, which may indicate a read error. The chain is built from TRBV28 and TRBJ2-3; 13 nucleotides match TRBD2. Germline V CDR1 and CDR2: MDHEN, SYDVKM. CDR3 length: 17 amino acids. The CDR3 DNA follows: TGTGCCAGCAGCGTGGGACTAGCGGGAAGAAACACAGATACGCAGGATTTT. This encodes CASSVGLAGRNTDTQDF. Based on the CDR3 plus reference TRBV28 and TRBJ2-3, the full variable domain is DVKVTQSSRYLVKRTGEKVFLECVQDMDHENMFWYRQDPGLGLRLIYFSYDVKMKEKGDIPEGYSVSREKKERFSLILESASTNQTSMYLCASSVGLAGRNTDTQDFGPGTRLTVL.

The chain is built from TRBV20-1 and TRBJ2-5, with D tentatively TRBD2 (6 bases). The CDR3 length is 14 residues. CDR1 and CDR2 from the germline V gene are DFQATT and SNEGSKA (reference sequence). V lost 5 bases, J lost 5 bases, and 18 bases lay in between. CDR3 nucleotides: TGCAGTGCTCCGCAAATAGCGGCGGGGGAGACCCAGTACTTC. Amino acid sequence: CSAPQIAAGETQYF.

This clonotype was picked up a small number of times. The rearrangement joins TRBV28 to TRBJ2-7; 7 bases agree with TRBD2. Losses at the gene ends were 6 bases for V and 3 bases for J; bases not matched to a gene: 5. Germline values: CDR1 MDHEN, CDR2 SYDVKM. The CDR3 runs to 13 residues. The CDR3 nucleotides are TGTGCCAGCAGGCTGGGGGGGTACTACGAGCAGTACTTC. Residues: CASRLGGYYEQYF.

Points on this clonotype: The junction differs from germline at one of its ends, possibly a read error. CDR3 region: CAGSLGREVNEQYF. CDR3 nucleotides: TGTGCCGGCAGTTTAGGCAGGGAGGTCAACGAGCAGTACTTC. The chain carries TRBV12-3 or TRBV12-4 and TRBJ2-7; possibly TRBD2 for D (6 bases). The CDR3 extends over 14 amino acids.

This clonotype has more than one count but fewer than ten. The chain links TRBV7-2 to TRBJ2-1, with 15 nucleotides matching TRBD2. The CDR3 is made up of 16 amino acids. Looked up from germline, CDR1 is SGHTA and CDR2 is FQGNSA. Trimming at V came to 7 bases and at J to 7 bases, leaving 8 bases not matched to a gene. For the CDR3, the DNA is TGTGCCAGCACCGTACAAGGACTAGCGGGAGGGAATGAGCAGTTCTTC. Amino acids: CASTVQGLAGGNEQFF.

This clonotype appeared many times. The V gene is TRBV6-4, the J gene TRBJ1-2, with D perhaps TRBD1 (6 bases). The CDR3 totals 16 residues. Germline V lookup: CDR1 MRHNA, CDR2 SNTAGT. V lost 0 bases, J lost 0 bases, and 11 bases lay in between. CDR3 sequence reads: CASSDSVGGANYGYTF. The CDR3 DNA is TGTGCCAGCAGTGACTCTGTGGGGGGCGCTAACTATGGCTACACCTTC.

In its sample, this clonotype was seen many times. This chain joins TRBV18 and TRBJ2-1, with no clear D. This CDR3 region has 13 residues. Germline CDR1 is KGHSH and CDR2 is LQKENI. The V gene lost 6 bases and the J gene lost 6 bases, with 12 bases spanning the gap. CDR3 in amino acids: CASSQIGFNEQFF. CDR3 sequence (DNA): TGTGCCAGCTCCCAAATTGGATTCAATGAGCAGTTCTTC.